These 18 T cell receptor beta chains were all obtained from the same sample, sequenced in a study of blood T cell repertoires in COVID-19. Assay: immunoSEQ multiplex PCR; the TCRdb copy retains only in-frame clones and omits some. The data show 60,000 or so clones, around four fifths seen once. Sequencing input: peripheral blood. The receptor source for this set is a man aged 25-45 years with COVID-19, enrolled during active disease.

The chain employs TRBV28 and TRBJ1-5; TRBD1 is a possible D gene (5 bases). CDR3 size: 15 residues. Germline V gene data show CDR1 as MDHEN and CDR2 as SYDVKM. The V end was cut by 3 bases, the J end by 2 bases, with 11 bases between. In DNA form, the CDR3 reads TGTGCCAGCAGTTTTTCGGGGGGGGGCAATCAGCCCCAGCATTTT. As protein: CASSFSGGGNQPQHF.

This chain links TRBV6-5 with TRBJ2-1; D gene ambiguous. V lost 6 bases and J 8 bases, leaving 11 bases between the germline ends. The CDR3 length is 12 residues. Germline V gene lookup returns CDR1 MNHEY and CDR2 SVGAGI. CDR3 in amino acids: CASSPPGHEQFF. CDR3 bases: TGTGCCAGCAGCCCCCCAGGTCATGAGCAGTTCTTC.

The chain is built from TRBV28 and TRBJ1-1; the match to TRBD1 covers 12 bases. The CDR3 length is 17 residues. Germline trimming cut 8 bases from V and 4 bases from J; bases unmatched to any gene: 14. CDR1 is MDHEN, CDR2 SYDVKM, per germline. This chain's CDR3 is CASFTTGTGGFGTEAFF. In DNA, the CDR3 is TGTGCCAGCTTTACCACCGGGACAGGGGGCTTTGGCACTGAAGCTTTCTTT.

The chain joins TRBV4-2 to TRBJ2-5; D might be TRBD2 (7 bases). From germline, CDR1 is LGHNA and CDR2 YNFKEQ. Trimming removed 3 bases at V and 4 bases at J, with 15 bases between. The CDR3 spans 15 residues. For the CDR3, the DNA is TGTGCCAGCAGCCAGGGGGGGCTCTTGAGAGAGACCCAGTACTTC. This encodes CASSQGGLLRETQYF.

This sequence joins TRBV27 and TRBJ2-3; D is undetermined. V gave up 6 bases and J gave up 4 bases, with 14 bases separating them. CDR1 is MNHEY and CDR2 is SMNVEV in the germline V gene (reference sequence). This CDR3 has 14 residues. The DNA of the CDR3 is TGTGCCAGCAGCCCCCCCGGGTACCCAGATACGCAGTATTTT. Protein sequence: CASSPPGYPDTQYF.

This chain uses TRBV2 with TRBJ1-5; D unclear. Germline V gene data show CDR1 as SNHLY and CDR2 as FYNNEI. The CDR3 totals 14 residues. Deletions cut 6 bases from V and 5 bases from J, with 14 bases between. CDR3 amino acids: CASRRPYGDQPQHF. CDR3 sequence (DNA): TGTGCCAGCAGGAGGCCCTACGGGGATCAGCCCCAGCATTTT.

This chain joins TRBV5-1 and TRBJ1-4; D is ambiguous. Trimming stripped 5 bases from V and 7 bases from J, with 15 bases between. CDR3 length: 14 residues. Germline CDR1 and CDR2: SGHRS and YFSETQ. The CDR3: CASSLGPDSEKLFF. In nucleotides, the CDR3 is TGCGCCAGCAGTCTTGGTCCTGACTCTGAAAAACTGTTTTTT. The variable domain in full, with the rest retrieved from reference TRBV5-1 and TRBJ1-4, is KAGVTQTPRYLIKTRGQQVTLSCSPISGHRSVSWYQQTPGQGLQFLFEYFSETQRNKGNFPGRFSGRQFSNSRSEMNVSTLELGDSALYLCASSLGPDSEKLFFGSGTQLSVL.

This clone was detected only a few times. The rearrangement uses TRBV6-5 and TRBJ2-3; 7 nucleotides align to TRBD2. Germline V CDR1 and CDR2: MNHEY, SVGAGI. The CDR3 length is 10 residues. V lost 6 bases to trimming and J lost 11 bases; unmatched junction nucleotides: 2. CDR3 bases: TGTGCCAGCAGGAGGGAGGGGCAGTATTTT. It translates to CASRREGQYF.

This chain's CDR3 is CATSDYKRGTGELFF. CDR3 coding DNA: TGTGCCACCAGTGATTATAAGCGGGGCACCGGGGAGCTGTTTTTT. The chain carries TRBV24-1 and TRBJ2-2; 7 bases are shared with TRBD2. J gave up 4 bases and V 2 bases, and 3 bases lay outside the gene matches. Germline lookup yields CDR1 KGHDR and CDR2 SFDVKD. This CDR3 is 15 amino acids long.

This chain uses TRBV28 with TRBJ2-2; tentatively, D is TRBD1 (5 bases). The V gene lost 4 bases and the J gene lost 4 bases, with 16 bases spanning the gap. Germline values: CDR1 MDHEN, CDR2 SYDVKM. This CDR3 has 16 amino acids. For the CDR3, the DNA is TGTGCCAGCAGTTCCCCTAGGGGAATAGGCACCGGGGAGCTGTTTTTT. Translation gives CASSSPRGIGTGELFF.

The V and J genes are TRBV5-1 and TRBJ2-3; D call uncertain. From germline, CDR1 is SGHRS and CDR2 YFSETQ. Trimming removed 4 bases from V and 6 bases from J, with 18 bases in between. This CDR3 contains 15 residues. CDR3 bases: TGCGCCAGCAGCATACCCTCCCCCTCCGGGGATACGCAGTATTTT. Translating gives CASSIPSPSGDTQYF. Full variable domain (remainder filled in from reference TRBV5-1 and TRBJ2-3): KAGVTQTPRYLIKTRGQQVTLSCSPISGHRSVSWYQQTPGQGLQFLFEYFSETQRNKGNFPGRFSGRQFSNSRSEMNVSTLELGDSALYLCASSIPSPSGDTQYFGPGTRLTVL.

The V gene is TRBV6-5, the J gene TRBJ1-1; no reliable D call. Between the trimmed V and J ends, which lost 4 bases and 5 bases, there was a span of 8 bases. Germline-derived CDR1 and CDR2 are MNHEY and SVGAGI. The CDR3 runs 12 residues. The CDR3 DNA reads TGTGCCAGCAGTTCAACTTCTACTGAAGCTTTCTTT. Translated, it gives CASSSTSTEAFF.

This chain uses TRBV2 with TRBJ2-5, with D tentatively TRBD1 (7 bases). The CDR3 has 14 residues. In germline, CDR1 is SNHLY, CDR2 FYNNEI. V was pared by 6 bases and J by 5 bases, with 16 bases between. This CDR3 is CASRPGRGEETQYF. CDR3 DNA: TGTGCCAGCAGGCCCGGCAGGGGGGAGGAGACCCAGTACTTC.

A word on this clone: An end of the junction differs from the germline gene, which may be a read error. Here the CDR3 reads CASSLAGGASYEQYF. DNA for the CDR3: TGTGCCAGCAGTTTAGCGGGAGGGGCCTCCTACGAGCAGTACTTC. V is TRBV7-9 and J is TRBJ2-7; 11 nucleotides agree with TRBD2. The CDR3 has 15 residues. CDR1 and CDR2 (germline): SEHNR, FQNEAQ (reference sequence). Drawing the rest from reference TRBV7-9 and TRBJ2-7, the complete variable domain is DTGVSQNPRHKITKRGQNVTFRCDPISEHNRLYWYRQTLGQGPEFLTYFQNEAQLEKSRLLSDRFSAERPKGSFSTLEIQRTEQGDSAMYLCASSLAGGASYEQYFGPGTRLTVT.

The rearrangement joins TRBV29-1 to TRBJ1-2; D is possibly TRBD1 (6 bases). V was trimmed by 6 bases and J by 6 bases, leaving 20 bases between them. There are 14 residues in the CDR3. Germline assignment: CDR1 SQVTM and CDR2 ANQGSEA. The CDR3 region is CSVQSRGELDGYTF. The DNA for the CDR3 is TGCAGCGTCCAAAGCAGGGGAGAATTAGATGGCTACACCTTC.

This chain links TRBV7-3 with TRBJ2-1; 8 bases map to TRBD2. Germline-derived CDR1 and CDR2 are SGHTA and FQGTGA. The CDR3 length is 13 residues. V was clipped by 8 bases and J by 6 bases; unmatched bases: 6. CDR3 bases: TGTGCCAGCGCCCCACTAGCGGCCAATGAGCAGTTCTTC. This gives the protein CASAPLAANEQFF.

With regard to this clone: At one end the junction does not follow the germline gene, possibly because of a read error. This chain connects TRBV5-1 to TRBJ2-1, with D perhaps TRBD1 (6 bases). Germline assignment: CDR1 SGHRS and CDR2 YFSETQ. CDR3 length: 15 residues. The CDR3, as DNA: TGCGCCAGCAGCTTACAGGGCGTCTCCAACAATGAGCAGTTCTTC. This encodes CASSLQGVSNNEQFF.

This clone was recorded once. The J gene is TRBJ2-1, the V gene TRBV11-2; 9 positions match TRBD2. The length of the CDR3 is 19 residues. Germline CDR1 and CDR2: SGHAT and FQNNGV. The ends lost 1 base at V and 10 bases at J; junction bases unmatched: 20. The CDR3 loop reads CASSLGFRGGAVASEEQFF. CDR3 nucleotides: TGTGCCAGCAGCTTAGGATTTCGCGGGGGGGCGGTGGCATCGGAAGAGCAGTTCTTC. Using reference TRBV11-2 and TRBJ2-1 for the parts outside the CDR3, the full variable domain is EAGVAQSPRYKIIEKRQSVAFWCNPISGHATLYWYQQILGQGPKLLIQFQNNGVVDDSQLPKDRFSAERLKGVDSTLKIQPAKLEDSAVYLCASSLGFRGGAVASEEQFFGPGTRLTVL.